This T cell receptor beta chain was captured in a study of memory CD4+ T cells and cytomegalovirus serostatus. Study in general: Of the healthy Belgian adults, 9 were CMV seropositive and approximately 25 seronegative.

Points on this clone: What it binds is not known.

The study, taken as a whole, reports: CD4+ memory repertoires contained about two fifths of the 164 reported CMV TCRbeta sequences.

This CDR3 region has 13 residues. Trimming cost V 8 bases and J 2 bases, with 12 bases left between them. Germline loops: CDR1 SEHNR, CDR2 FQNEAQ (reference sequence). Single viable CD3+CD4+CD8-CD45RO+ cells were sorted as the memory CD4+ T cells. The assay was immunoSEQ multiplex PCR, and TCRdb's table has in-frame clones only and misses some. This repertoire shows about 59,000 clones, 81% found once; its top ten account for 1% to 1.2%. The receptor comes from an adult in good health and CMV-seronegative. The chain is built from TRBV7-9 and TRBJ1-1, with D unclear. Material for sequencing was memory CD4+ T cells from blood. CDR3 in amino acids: CASQVTANTEAFF. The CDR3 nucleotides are TGTGCCAGCCAAGTAACAGCCAACACTGAAGCTTTCTTT. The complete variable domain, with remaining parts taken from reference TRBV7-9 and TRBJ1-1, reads DTGVSQNPRHKITKRGQNVTFRCDPISEHNRLYWYRQTLGQGPEFLTYFQNEAQLEKSRLLSDRFSAERPKGSFSTLEIQRTEQGDSAMYLCASQVTANTEAFFGQGTRLTVV.